The clone carrying this T cell receptor beta chain was counted many times. TCRdb re-analysed the 5' RACE reads in MiXCR, keeping a single row per CDR3 protein. The table shows 40,000 to 45,000 distinct CDR3 sequences, with under 7.5% occurring only once. The entry originates in a study of early T cells in non-severe SARS-CoV-2 infection. The ends were cut back, 4 bases at V and 5 bases at J, with 10 bases in the middle. The CDR3 runs 13 residues. Looked up from germline, CDR1 is SGHDT and CDR2 is YYEEEE. The TCR sequence derives from an adult who was a healthcare worker with PCR-confirmed SARS-CoV-2 infection or an uninfected control (not recorded which). Sequenced here: whole blood, sampled at baseline. The rearrangement joins TRBV5-6 to TRBJ2-1, with D tentatively TRBD2 (6 bases). The CDR3 coding sequence is TGTGCCAGCAGCATAGGACTAAACAATGAGCAGTTCTTC. Its translation is CASSIGLNNEQFF.